The 32 T cell receptor beta chains listed next were all sequenced from one sample in a study of shared clonotypes between healthy human individuals. Generated by immunoSEQ multiplex PCR, the TCRdb table keeps only in-frame clones and is missing some. The sample carries hundreds of thousands of clones, more than 70% recorded once. Sequenced material: PBMCs. The receptors were gathered from a woman aged 40 to 50 in good health. Some clones in this sample may be carry-over from other donors' samples.

The chain uses TRBV2 and TRBJ1-2; 9 nucleotides line up with TRBD1. The CDR3 consists of 19 residues. V lost 2 bases, J lost 7 bases, and 20 bases stayed unmatched. CDR1 is SNHLY and CDR2 is FYNNEI in the germline V gene. The CDR3 sequence is CASSEPQPGQGRSLFGYTF. In DNA, the CDR3 is TGTGCCAGCAGTGAACCACAGCCGGGACAGGGTAGATCGCTATTTGGCTACACCTTC.

The chain joins TRBV7-3 to TRBJ2-1; 13 nucleotides line up with TRBD2. CDR3 size: 17 residues. The ends lost 1 base at V and 5 bases at J; junction bases unmatched: 5. Germline-derived CDR1 and CDR2 are SGHTA and FQGTGA. The CDR3 is CASSLNPGLAGDNEQFF. Written as DNA, the CDR3 is TGTGCCAGCAGCTTAAACCCCGGACTAGCGGGAGACAATGAGCAGTTCTTC. Drawing the rest from reference TRBV7-3 and TRBJ2-1, the complete variable domain is GAGVSQTPSNKVTEKGKYVELRCDPISGHTALYWYRQSLGQGPEFLIYFQGTGAADDSGLPNDRFFAVRPEGSVSTLKIQRTERGDSAVYLCASSLNPGLAGDNEQFFGPGTRLTVL.

Details on this clone: With a far larger clone one base away, a read error is the likely cause. J is TRBJ2-7 and V is TRBV5-4; TRBD2 aligns across 7 bases. The germline V gene encodes CDR1 SGHNT and CDR2 YYREEE (reference sequence). The CDR3 runs to 15 residues. The CDR3 loop reads CVSSLARGSIREQYF. The CDR3 region has the DNA TGTGTCAGCAGCTTGGCCCGCGGGAGCATCCGCGAGCAGTACTTC.

V and J are TRBV10-3 and TRBJ1-2; unclear D gene. There are 14 residues in the CDR3. The germline CDR1 and CDR2 sequences are ENHRY and SYGVKD. The ends were cut back, 4 bases at V and 2 bases at J, with 11 bases in the middle. The DNA for the CDR3 is TGTGCCATCAGTGCCACGAGGGCGAACTATGGCTACACCTTC. This sequence encodes CAISATRANYGYTF.

The chain recombines TRBV20-1 with TRBJ1-1, with D hard to call. V was clipped by 6 bases and J by 1 base, with 6 bases between them. The CDR3 has 11 amino acids. CDR1 and CDR2 (germline): DFQATT, SNEGSKA (reference sequence). This CDR3 reads CSAAGNTEAFF. The DNA for the CDR3 is TGCAGTGCGGCAGGGAACACTGAAGCTTTCTTT.

The chain uses TRBV30 and TRBJ2-1, with D maybe TRBD1 (6 bases). CDR3 size: 14 residues. Trimming cost V 2 bases and J 8 bases, with 16 bases left between them. CDR1 and CDR2 (germline): GTSNPN, SVGIG (reference sequence). CDR3 in DNA: TGTGCCTGGAGTAGGTTAGGGGGTATCGATGAGCAGTTCTTC. Amino acid sequence: CAWSRLGGIDEQFF.

This clone has a single count. The chain is built from TRBV9 and TRBJ2-5; a possible D gene is TRBD2 (5 bases). Germline V gives CDR1 SGDLS, CDR2 YYNGEE. The CDR3 loop spans 13 amino acids. V lost 2 bases, J lost 5 bases, and 10 bases lay in between. The CDR3 DNA follows: TGTGCCAGCAGCGTTAGCGTTGAGGAGACCCAGTACTTC. Its translation is CASSVSVEETQYF.

V is TRBV5-1 and J is TRBJ2-3; 7 bases are a match to TRBD2. The V gene end was trimmed by 2 bases and the J gene end by 0 bases; junction bases not matched to a gene: 3. CDR1 is SGHRS, CDR2 YFSETQ, per germline. This CDR3 is built from 15 residues. The CDR3 bases are TGCGCCAGCAGCTTTGGTAGCGGGAGCACAGATACGCAGTATTTT. It codes for CASSFGSGSTDTQYF.

This clone was counted a single time. With a far larger clone one base away, a read error is the likely cause. Other DNA sequences of this sample code for an identical CDR3. The CDR3 protein is CASGGAGTVRTQYF. The CDR3 region has the DNA TGTGCCAGCGGAGGGGCCGGAACCGTGAGAACCCAGTACTTC. The genes are TRBV9 and TRBJ2-5, with D possibly TRBD2 on 6 matching bases. Germline CDR1 SGDLS, CDR2 YYNGEE. V lost 7 bases, J lost 8 bases, and 21 bases lay in between. The CDR3 consists of 14 residues.

J is TRBJ2-1 and V is TRBV19; tentative D call: TRBD2 (6 bases). This CDR3 contains 16 residues. V was pared by 5 bases and J by 7 bases, with 21 bases between. Germline loops: CDR1 LNHDA, CDR2 SQIVND (reference sequence). The CDR3 DNA reads TGTGCCAGTAGTCGTAGGGCGGGAACCCAAATGAATGAGCAGTTCTTC. Residues: CASSRRAGTQMNEQFF.

The chain couples TRBV28 to TRBJ2-3; no clear D. Between the trimmed V and J ends, which lost 2 bases and 5 bases, there was a span of 5 bases. From germline, CDR1 is MDHEN and CDR2 SYDVKM. This CDR3 spans 12 amino acids. CDR3 protein: CASSLRVDTQYF. The CDR3 coding sequence is TGTGCCAGCAGTTTAAGGGTAGATACGCAGTATTTT.

Ten or more counts support this clone. Other DNA sequences in the sample encode the same CDR3. This sequence joins TRBV7-3 and TRBJ2-1; 13 bases align to TRBD2. CDR1 and CDR2 (germline): SGHTA, FQGTGA. The CDR3 totals 15 residues. The V segment lost 6 bases and the J segment 8 bases; nucleotides outside the gene matches: 7. CDR3 amino acids: CASSPGLAGADEQFF. CDR3 bases: TGTGCCAGCAGTCCCGGACTAGCGGGAGCCGATGAGCAGTTCTTC.

This chain links TRBV7-3 with TRBJ2-1, with D unclear. The length of the CDR3 is 15 residues. Looked up from germline, CDR1 is SGHTA and CDR2 is FQGTGA. Trimming cost V 1 base and J 7 bases, with 14 bases left between them. CDR3 region: CASSLNGGRVNEQFF. The CDR3 bases are TGTGCCAGCAGCTTAAATGGCGGTAGGGTGAATGAGCAGTTCTTC.

This clone came up once. At the DNA level, this CDR3 is encoded by other sequences in the same sample as well. The chain couples TRBV15 to TRBJ2-7, with D possibly being TRBD2 (5 bases). CDR1 is LNHNV and CDR2 is YYDKDF in the germline V gene (reference sequence). The CDR3 is made up of 16 amino acids. V lost 3 bases to trimming and J lost 2 bases, with 17 bases between them. The CDR3 is CATSSVRRSGAYEQYF. CDR3 sequence (DNA): TGTGCCACCAGCAGTGTCAGGAGGTCAGGAGCCTACGAGCAGTACTTC.

The chain links TRBV18 to TRBJ1-1; TRBD1 might be the D (6 bases). The germline V and J ends were trimmed by 0 bases and 6 bases, with 14 bases remaining between them. The CDR3 runs to 15 residues. Per the germline V gene, CDR1 is KGHSH and CDR2 is LQKENI. In DNA form, the CDR3 reads TGTGCCAGCTCACCACCGGGGGGGCGCGAATCTGAAGCTTTCTTT. Amino acid sequence: CASSPPGGRESEAFF.

This clone appeared once. This CDR3 fails to terminate in the conserved phenylalanine or tryptophan, so it likely reflects a read error. The J gene is TRBJ1-2, the V gene TRBV4-2; D gene unclear. The CDR3 totals 15 residues. V was clipped by 4 bases and J by 2 bases, with 14 bases between them. Germline V gene data show CDR1 as LGHNA and CDR2 as YNFKEQ. The CDR3 region is CASSPRQGPNYGYTL. The CDR3 region has the DNA TGTGCCAGCAGCCCAAGACAAGGACCGAACTATGGCTACACCCTC.

In DNA, the CDR3 is TGTGCCAGCAGTTTTTTCAGTTTGGAGGCTGAAGCTTTCTTT. Its translation is CASSFFSLEAEAFF. The rearrangement links TRBV2 to TRBJ1-1; D gene uncertain. The CDR3 covers 14 residues. Germline V gene sequence: CDR1 SNHLY, CDR2 FYNNEI. V lost 5 bases to trimming and J lost 6 bases, with 16 bases between them.

The chain recombines TRBV2 with TRBJ2-7; 11 bases are shared with TRBD1. V was clipped by 6 bases and J by 3 bases; unmatched bases: 7. The CDR3 has 15 amino acids. Germline V gives CDR1 SNHLY, CDR2 FYNNEI. The CDR3 DNA reads TGTGCCAGCAGCTATCCGGGACAGGGGGACTACGAGCAGTACTTC. Translated: CASSYPGQGDYEQYF.

About this clone: A far larger clone is one base from this, pointing to a likely read error. Different DNA sequences within this sample yield the same CDR3. The chain joins TRBV28 to TRBJ1-3, with 8 positions matching TRBD1. Germline V gene sequence: CDR1 MDHEN, CDR2 SYDVKM. This CDR3 has 15 residues. This CDR3 reads CASSDGTGRGNTIYF. As DNA, the CDR3 is TGTGCCAGCAGTGACGGGACAGGACGTGGAAACACCATATACTTT.

Points on this clone: Different DNA sequences within this sample yield the same CDR3. The chain links TRBV28 to TRBJ2-7; no reliable D call. The V and J ends lost 4 bases and 3 bases respectively, with 4 bases between them. This CDR3 has 11 amino acids. In germline, CDR1 is MDHEN, CDR2 SYDVKM. The CDR3 bases are TGTGCCAGCAGTTCTCGCTACGAGCAGTACTTC. It specifies CASSSRYEQYF.

J is TRBJ2-5 and V is TRBV5-4; tentatively, D is TRBD2 (6 bases). Trimming stripped 1 base from V and 2 bases from J, with 9 bases between. CDR3 length: 14 residues. Germline assignment: CDR1 SGHNT and CDR2 YYREEE (reference sequence). CDR3 in amino acids: CASSLRDLQETQYF. The CDR3 region has the DNA TGTGCCAGCAGCTTGCGGGACTTACAAGAGACCCAGTACTTC.

V and J are TRBV7-9 and TRBJ2-3, with a possible D match to TRBD1 (5 bases). The CDR3 has 14 amino acids. Between the trimmed V and J ends, which lost 3 bases and 4 bases, there was a span of 11 bases. The germline V gene encodes CDR1 SEHNR and CDR2 FQNEAQ (reference sequence). The CDR3 region is CASSLGQGPDTQYF. CDR3 DNA sequence: TGTGCCAGCAGCTTGGGGCAGGGCCCAGATACGCAGTATTTT.

The chain is built from TRBV4-1 and TRBJ2-2; 11 bases are a match to TRBD1. Germline loops: CDR1 MGHRA, CDR2 YSYEKL. The V and J ends lost 5 bases and 4 bases, in that order; junction bases with no gene match: 12. The CDR3 contains 18 residues. The CDR3 spells CASSMRTGGAGSTGELFF. CDR3 nucleotides: TGCGCCAGCAGCATGCGGACAGGGGGCGCGGGATCCACCGGGGAGCTGTTTTTT.

This chain connects TRBV19 to TRBJ1-2; 9 bases map to TRBD1. This CDR3 has 16 residues. V shed 3 bases and J 4 bases; nucleotides not matched to a gene: 9. CDR1 is LNHDA, CDR2 SQIVND, per germline (reference sequence). The chain's CDR3 is CASSIEDRGLSYGYTF. Written as DNA, the CDR3 is TGTGCCAGTAGTATCGAGGACAGGGGACTTTCCTATGGCTACACCTTC.

With regard to this clone: A much larger clone lies one base from this, so it may be a read error. This chain joins TRBV6-6 and TRBJ2-1; 15 bases map to TRBD2. Per germline, CDR1 MNHNY and CDR2 SVGAGI (reference sequence). V was pared by 6 bases and J by 6 bases, with 3 bases of the junction left unmatched. CDR3 size: 15 residues. CDR3: CASSLGLAGGNEQFF. DNA of the CDR3: TGTGCCAGCAGCTTGGGACTAGCGGGAGGCAATGAGCAGTTCTTC.

This sequence joins TRBV10-3 and TRBJ1-5; a weak D match, TRBD1 (5 bases). V dropped 6 bases and J dropped 7 bases, with 16 bases sitting between them. The CDR3 spans 14 residues. The germline gives CDR1 ENHRY, CDR2 SYGVKD. As DNA, the CDR3 is TGTGCCATCAGCGACCGGGGGGGGAAGCAGCCCCAGCATTTT. It is translated as CAISDRGGKQPQHF.

The genes are TRBV11-2 and TRBJ2-7, with 10 positions matching TRBD1. V was clipped by 4 bases and J by 5 bases; unmatched bases: 11. Germline CDR1 reads SGHAT; CDR2 reads FQNNGV. There are 16 residues in the CDR3. CDR3 sequence reads: CASSSPDGTGVDEQYF. The CDR3 DNA sequence: TGTGCCAGCAGCTCCCCGGACGGGACAGGGGTTGACGAGCAGTACTTC.

The chain couples TRBV28 to TRBJ1-2; TRBD1 agrees at 10 bases. Germline V gene lookup returns CDR1 MDHEN and CDR2 SYDVKM. This CDR3 contains 16 residues. Trimming at V came to 5 bases and at J to 2 bases, leaving 8 bases not matched to a gene. CDR3 amino acids: CASSNLGQGQNYGYTF. CDR3 coding DNA: TGTGCCAGCAGTAATTTGGGACAGGGGCAAAACTATGGCTACACCTTC.

This chain links TRBV10-3 with TRBJ2-5; 13 nucleotides agree with TRBD2. V was pared by 4 bases and J by 1 base, with 6 bases of the junction left unmatched. The CDR3 has 17 residues. Germline assignment: CDR1 ENHRY and CDR2 SYGVKD. The CDR3 coding sequence is TGTGCCATCAGTGCGACTAGCGGGAGGAAACTCCAAGAGACCCAGTACTTC. It codes for CAISATSGRKLQETQYF.

This rearrangement joins TRBV19 to TRBJ1-3; D is perhaps TRBD1 (6 bases). V was clipped by 7 bases and J by 0 bases, with 16 bases between them. CDR3 size: 16 residues. CDR1 is LNHDA and CDR2 is SQIVND in the germline V gene (reference sequence). CDR3 residues: CASTQGTEISGNTIYF. The CDR3 region has the DNA TGTGCCAGTACCCAGGGGACGGAGATCTCTGGAAACACCATATATTTT.

This clone was recorded a few times. The CDR3 here is CASSLAASGRAYEQFF. CDR3 sequence (DNA): TGTGCCAGCAGCTTGGCGGCTAGCGGGAGGGCCTATGAGCAGTTCTTC. This chain links TRBV5-5 with TRBJ2-1, with TRBD2 matching over 12 bases. Germline assignment: CDR1 SGHKS and CDR2 YYEKEE (reference sequence). J lost 8 bases, V lost 0 bases, and 6 bases had no gene match. This CDR3 comprises 16 residues.

V and J are TRBV18 and TRBJ2-5; possibly TRBD1 for D (5 bases). The CDR3 has 16 amino acids. The V gene lost 0 bases and the J gene lost 7 bases, with 18 bases spanning the gap. Germline V CDR1 and CDR2: KGHSH, LQKENI. CDR3 in DNA: TGTGCCAGCTCACCACCATCTCAGGGTTCGGGTTGGACCCAGTACTTC. Residues: CASSPPSQGSGWTQYF.